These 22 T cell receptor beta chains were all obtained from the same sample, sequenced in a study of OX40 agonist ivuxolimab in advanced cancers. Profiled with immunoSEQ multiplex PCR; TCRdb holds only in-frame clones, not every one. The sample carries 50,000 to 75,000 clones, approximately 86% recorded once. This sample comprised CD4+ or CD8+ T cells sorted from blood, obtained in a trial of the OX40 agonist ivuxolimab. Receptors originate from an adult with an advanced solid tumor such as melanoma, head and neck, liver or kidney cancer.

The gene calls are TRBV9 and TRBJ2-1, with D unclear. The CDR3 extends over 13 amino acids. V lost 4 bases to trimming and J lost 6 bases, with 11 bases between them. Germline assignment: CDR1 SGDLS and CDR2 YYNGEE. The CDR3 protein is CASSRLLGNEQFF. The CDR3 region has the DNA TGTGCCAGCAGCCGGTTGCTCGGCAATGAGCAGTTCTTC.

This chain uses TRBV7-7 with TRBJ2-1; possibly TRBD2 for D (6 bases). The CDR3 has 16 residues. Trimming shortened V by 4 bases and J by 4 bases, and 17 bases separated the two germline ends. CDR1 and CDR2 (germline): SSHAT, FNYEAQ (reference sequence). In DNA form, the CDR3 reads TGTGCCAGCAGCTCAGGGAGACTAGTTTCGTACAATGAGCAGTTCTTC. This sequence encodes CASSSGRLVSYNEQFF.

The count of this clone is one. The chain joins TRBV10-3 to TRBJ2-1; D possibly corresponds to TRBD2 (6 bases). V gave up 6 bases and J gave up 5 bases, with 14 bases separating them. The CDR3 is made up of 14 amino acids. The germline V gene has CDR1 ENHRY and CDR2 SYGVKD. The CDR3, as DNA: TGTGCCATCAGGCAAAGCGGAGGGGACAATGAGCAGTTCTTC. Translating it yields CAIRQSGGDNEQFF.

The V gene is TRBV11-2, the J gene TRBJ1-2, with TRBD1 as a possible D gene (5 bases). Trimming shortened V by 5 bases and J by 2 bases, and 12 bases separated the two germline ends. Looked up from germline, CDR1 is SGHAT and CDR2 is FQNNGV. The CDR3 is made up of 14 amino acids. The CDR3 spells CASSPPAGNYGYTF. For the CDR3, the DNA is TGTGCCAGCAGCCCCCCTGCAGGGAACTATGGCTACACCTTC. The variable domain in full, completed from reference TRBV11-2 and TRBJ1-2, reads EAGVAQSPRYKIIEKRQSVAFWCNPISGHATLYWYQQILGQGPKLLIQFQNNGVVDDSQLPKDRFSAERLKGVDSTLKIQPAKLEDSAVYLCASSPPAGNYGYTFGSGTRLTVV.

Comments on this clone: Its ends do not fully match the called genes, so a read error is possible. The CDR3: CASSYGRGDHF. As DNA, the CDR3 is TGTGCCAGCAGTTACGGCAGGGGAGACCACTTC. This sequence joins TRBV6-5 and TRBJ2-5; D may be TRBD1 (6 bases). The germline CDR1 and CDR2 sequences are MNHEY and SVGAGI. This CDR3 spans 11 amino acids.

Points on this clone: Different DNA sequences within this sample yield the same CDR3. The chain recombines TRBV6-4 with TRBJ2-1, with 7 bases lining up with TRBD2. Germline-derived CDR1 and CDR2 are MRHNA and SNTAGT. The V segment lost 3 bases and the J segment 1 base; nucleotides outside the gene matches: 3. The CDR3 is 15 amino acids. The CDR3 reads CASSEGGGSYNEQFF. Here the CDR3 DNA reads TGTGCCAGCAGTGAGGGGGGGGGTTCCTACAATGAGCAGTTCTTC.

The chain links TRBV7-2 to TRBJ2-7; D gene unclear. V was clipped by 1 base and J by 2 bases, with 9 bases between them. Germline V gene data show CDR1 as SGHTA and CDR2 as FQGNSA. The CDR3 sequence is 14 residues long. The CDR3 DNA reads TGTGCCAGCAGCTTAGGTAGGCAGACCTACGAGCAGTACTTC. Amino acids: CASSLGRQTYEQYF.

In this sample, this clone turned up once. The CDR3 is CASSQDRVGRSRATNEKLFF. CDR3 DNA: TGTGCCAGCAGCCAAGACCGTGTAGGGAGATCGCGGGCAACTAATGAAAAACTGTTTTTT. The gene calls are TRBV7-8 and TRBJ1-4; D unclear. V was cut by 5 bases and J by 0 bases, with 25 bases left in between. The CDR3 is 20 amino acids. In germline, CDR1 is SGHVS, CDR2 FQNEAQ.

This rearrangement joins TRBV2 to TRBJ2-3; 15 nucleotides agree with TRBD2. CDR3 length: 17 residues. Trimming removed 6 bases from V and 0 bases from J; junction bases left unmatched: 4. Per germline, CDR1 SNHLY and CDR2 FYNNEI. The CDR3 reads CASRPGTSGRSTDTQYF. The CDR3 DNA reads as TGTGCCAGCAGACCCGGGACTAGCGGGAGGAGCACAGATACGCAGTATTTT.

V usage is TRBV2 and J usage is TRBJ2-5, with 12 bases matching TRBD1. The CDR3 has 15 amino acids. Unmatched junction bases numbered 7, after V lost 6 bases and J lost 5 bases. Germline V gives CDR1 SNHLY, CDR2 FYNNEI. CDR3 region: CASRGTGGASETQYF. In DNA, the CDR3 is TGTGCCAGCAGGGGGACAGGGGGCGCTTCGGAGACCCAGTACTTC. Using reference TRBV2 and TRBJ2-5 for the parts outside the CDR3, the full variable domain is EPEVTQTPSHQVTQMGQEVILRCVPISNHLYFYWYRQILGQKVEFLVSFYNNEISEKSEIFDDQFSVERPDGSNFTLKIRSTKLEDSAMYFCASRGTGGASETQYFGPGTRLLVL.

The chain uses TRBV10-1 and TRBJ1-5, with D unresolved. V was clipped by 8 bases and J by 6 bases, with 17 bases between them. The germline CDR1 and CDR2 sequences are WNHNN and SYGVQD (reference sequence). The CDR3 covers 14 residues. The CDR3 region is CASGERVMSQPQHF. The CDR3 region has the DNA TGCGCCAGCGGGGAAAGGGTTATGAGTCAGCCCCAGCATTTT.

The CDR3: CTSSPDGLAGDQETQYF. DNA for the CDR3: TGCACCAGCAGCCCCGACGGACTAGCGGGGGACCAAGAGACCCAGTACTTC. The genes are TRBV1 and TRBJ2-5; the table names TRBD2, a call not compared with the DNA. TRBV1 is shown as a pseudogene. The CDR3 length is 17 residues.

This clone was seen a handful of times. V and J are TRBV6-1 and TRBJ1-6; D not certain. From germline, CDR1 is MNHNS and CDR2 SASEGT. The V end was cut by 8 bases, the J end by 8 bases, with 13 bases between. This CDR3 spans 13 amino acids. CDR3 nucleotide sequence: TGTGCCAGCCACGGGGTTAGGGATTCACCCCTCCACTTT. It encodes CASHGVRDSPLHF.

CDR3 nucleotides: TGCGCCAGCCGGGACTCGACTAGCACAGATACGCAGTATTTT. Its protein is CASRDSTSTDTQYF. This chain connects TRBV4-1 to TRBJ2-3; D is perhaps TRBD2 (6 bases). Trimming shortened V by 8 bases and J by 0 bases, and 12 bases separated the two germline ends. Germline CDR1 and CDR2: MGHRA and YSYEKL. The CDR3 runs 14 residues.

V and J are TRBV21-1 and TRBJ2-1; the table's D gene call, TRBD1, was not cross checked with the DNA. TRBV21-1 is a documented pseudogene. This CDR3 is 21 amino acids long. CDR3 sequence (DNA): TGTGCCAGCAGCAAACGTATAAACGGGACAGGGTCCCCCAGAGATAACAATGAGCAGTTCTTC. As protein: CASSKRINGTGSPRDNNEQFF.

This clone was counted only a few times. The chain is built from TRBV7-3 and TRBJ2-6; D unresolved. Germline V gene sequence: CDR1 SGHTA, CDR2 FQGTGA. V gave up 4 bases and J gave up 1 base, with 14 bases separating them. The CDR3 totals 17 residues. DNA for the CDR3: TGTGCCAGCAGCTCACTAAACTCTTTGTCTGGGGCCAACGTCCTGACTTTC. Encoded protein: CASSSLNSLSGANVLTF.

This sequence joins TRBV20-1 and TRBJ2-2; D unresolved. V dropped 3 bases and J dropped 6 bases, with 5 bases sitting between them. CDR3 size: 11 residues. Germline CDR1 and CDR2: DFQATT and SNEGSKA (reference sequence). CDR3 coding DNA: TGCAGTGCTAGCGGTCCCGGGGAGCTGTTTTTT. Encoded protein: CSASGPGELFF.

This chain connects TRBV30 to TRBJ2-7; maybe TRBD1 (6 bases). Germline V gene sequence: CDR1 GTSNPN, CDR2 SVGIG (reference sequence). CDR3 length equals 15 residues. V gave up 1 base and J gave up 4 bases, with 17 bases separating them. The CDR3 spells CAWSADRTRGYEQYF. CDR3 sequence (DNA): TGTGCCTGGAGTGCGGACCGAACAAGGGGGTACGAGCAGTACTTC.

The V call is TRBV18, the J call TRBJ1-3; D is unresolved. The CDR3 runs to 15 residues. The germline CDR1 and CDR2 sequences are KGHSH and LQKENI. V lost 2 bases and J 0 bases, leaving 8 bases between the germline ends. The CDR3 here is CASSPSEASGNTIYF. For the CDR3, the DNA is TGTGCCAGCTCACCATCCGAGGCCTCTGGAAACACCATATATTTT.

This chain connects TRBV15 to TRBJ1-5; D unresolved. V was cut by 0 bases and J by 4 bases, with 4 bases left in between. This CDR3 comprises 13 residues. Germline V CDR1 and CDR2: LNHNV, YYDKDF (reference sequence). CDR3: CATSRDRNQPQHF. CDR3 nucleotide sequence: TGTGCCACCAGCAGAGATAGGAATCAGCCCCAGCATTTT.

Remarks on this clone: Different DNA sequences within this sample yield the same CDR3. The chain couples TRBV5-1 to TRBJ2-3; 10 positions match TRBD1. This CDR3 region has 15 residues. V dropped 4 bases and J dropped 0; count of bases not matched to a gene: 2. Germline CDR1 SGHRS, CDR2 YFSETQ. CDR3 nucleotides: TGCGCCAGCAGCCTGACAGGGGGCAGCACAGATACGCAGTATTTT. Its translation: CASSLTGGSTDTQYF.

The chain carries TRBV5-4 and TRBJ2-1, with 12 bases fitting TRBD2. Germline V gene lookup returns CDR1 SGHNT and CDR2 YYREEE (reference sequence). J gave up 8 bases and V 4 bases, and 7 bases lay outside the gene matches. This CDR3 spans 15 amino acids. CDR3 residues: CASSPRTSGVDEQFF. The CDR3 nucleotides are TGTGCCAGCAGCCCTCGGACTAGCGGGGTCGATGAGCAGTTCTTC.